This T cell receptor beta chain is drawn from a study of control samples from healthy donors and cancer patients. The germline gives CDR1 SGHKS, CDR2 YYEKEE (reference sequence). CDR3 length: 18 amino acids. V gave up 4 bases and J gave up 10 bases; unmatched junction bases: 18. Assay used: immunoSEQ multiplex PCR; TCRdb lists only in-frame clones, some missing. The sample includes some 76,000 clones, about 90% of them seen just once. This TCR derives from a man aged 60-69 years with lung cancer. The sequencing input was PBMCs. The chain is built from TRBV5-5 and TRBJ1-6; 9 positions match TRBD1. DNA of the CDR3: TGTGCCAGCAGCCCAATCCCGGGACAGGGTATTGGTGTATCACCCCTCCACTTT. Encoded protein: CASSPIPGQGIGVSPLHF. Using reference TRBV5-5 and TRBJ1-6 for the parts outside the CDR3, the full variable domain is DAGVTQSPTHLIKTRGQQVTLRCSPISGHKSVSWYQQVLGQGPQFIFQYYEKEERGRGNFPDRFSARQFPNYSSELNVNALLLGDSALYLCASSPIPGQGIGVSPLHFGNGTRLTVT.